This T cell receptor beta chain was recorded in a study of T cells in Graves' hyperthyroidism and ophthalmopathy. Germline CDR1 reads DFQATT; CDR2 reads SNEGSKA (reference sequence). This CDR3 has 11 amino acids. The V gene lost 1 base and the J gene lost 12 bases, with 12 bases spanning the gap. There were TCR beta CDR3 regions amplified from RNA transcripts. Initially, a first-round RT-PCR of the TCR CDR3 employed the HTBI primer set. MiXCR was run by TCRdb on the multiplex PCR reads, yielding one entry per CDR3 protein. The top ten clones hold 27% of a sample with 96,000 or so distinct CDR3 sequences, under 65% of them seen once.

The chain links TRBV20-1 to TRBJ2-5, with D unresolved. The clonotype originates from a woman in her 40s with Graves' hyperthyroidism. Source material: blood. CDR3 in amino acids: CSARGSKSEYF. CDR3 nucleotide sequence: TGCAGTGCTAGAGGCTCGAAATCAGAGTACTTC.